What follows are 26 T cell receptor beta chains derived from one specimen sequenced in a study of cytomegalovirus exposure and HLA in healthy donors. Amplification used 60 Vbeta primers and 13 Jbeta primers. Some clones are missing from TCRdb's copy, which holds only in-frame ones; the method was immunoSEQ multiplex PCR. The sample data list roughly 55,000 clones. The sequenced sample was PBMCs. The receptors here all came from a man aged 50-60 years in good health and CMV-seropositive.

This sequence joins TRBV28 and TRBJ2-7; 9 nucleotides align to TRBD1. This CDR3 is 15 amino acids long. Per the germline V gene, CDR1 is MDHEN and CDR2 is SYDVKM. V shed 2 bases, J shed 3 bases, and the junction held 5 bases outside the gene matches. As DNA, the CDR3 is TGTGCCAGCAGTTTACGGGACAGGGAGTACTACGAGCAGTACTTC. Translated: CASSLRDREYYEQYF.

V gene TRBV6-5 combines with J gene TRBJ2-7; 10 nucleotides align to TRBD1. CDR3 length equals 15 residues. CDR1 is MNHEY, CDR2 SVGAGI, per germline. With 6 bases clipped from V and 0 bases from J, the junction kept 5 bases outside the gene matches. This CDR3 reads CASRSDRGSSYEQYF. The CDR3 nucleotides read TGTGCCAGCAGATCGGACAGGGGGAGCTCCTACGAGCAGTACTTC.

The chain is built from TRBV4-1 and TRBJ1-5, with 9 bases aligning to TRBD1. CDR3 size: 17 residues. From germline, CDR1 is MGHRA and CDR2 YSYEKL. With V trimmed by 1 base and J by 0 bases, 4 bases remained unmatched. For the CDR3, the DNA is TGCGCCAGCAGCCAAGGCTTACAGGGGGCTAGCAATCAGCCCCAGCATTTT. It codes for CASSQGLQGASNQPQHF.

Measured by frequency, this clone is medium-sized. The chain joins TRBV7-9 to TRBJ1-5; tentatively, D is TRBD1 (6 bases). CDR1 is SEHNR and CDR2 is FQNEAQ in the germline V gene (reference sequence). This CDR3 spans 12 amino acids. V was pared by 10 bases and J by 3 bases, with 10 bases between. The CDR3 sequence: CANTGNNQPQHF. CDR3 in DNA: TGTGCCAACACAGGGAACAATCAGCCCCAGCATTTT.

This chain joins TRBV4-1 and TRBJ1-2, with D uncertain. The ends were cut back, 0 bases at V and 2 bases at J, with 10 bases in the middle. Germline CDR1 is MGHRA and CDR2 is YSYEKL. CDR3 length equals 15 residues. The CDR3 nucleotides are TGCGCCAGCAGCCAAGAGGGTGGGAGCAACTATGGCTACACCTTC. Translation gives CASSQEGGSNYGYTF.

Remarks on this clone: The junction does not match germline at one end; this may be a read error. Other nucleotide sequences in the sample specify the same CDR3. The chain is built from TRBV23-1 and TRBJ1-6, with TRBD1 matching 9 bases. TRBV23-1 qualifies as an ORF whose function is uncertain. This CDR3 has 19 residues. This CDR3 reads CASSHYDRGSLGLNSPLHF. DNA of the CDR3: TGCGCCAGCAGTCACTATGACAGGGGGAGTCTCGGGCTAAACTCACCCCTACACTTT.

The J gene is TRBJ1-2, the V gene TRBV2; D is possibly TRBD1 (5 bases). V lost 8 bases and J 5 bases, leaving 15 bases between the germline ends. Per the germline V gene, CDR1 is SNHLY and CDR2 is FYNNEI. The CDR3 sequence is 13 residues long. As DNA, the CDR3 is TGTGCCAGCCGGCGGAGGGGAGGATATGGCTACACCTTC. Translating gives CASRRRGGYGYTF.

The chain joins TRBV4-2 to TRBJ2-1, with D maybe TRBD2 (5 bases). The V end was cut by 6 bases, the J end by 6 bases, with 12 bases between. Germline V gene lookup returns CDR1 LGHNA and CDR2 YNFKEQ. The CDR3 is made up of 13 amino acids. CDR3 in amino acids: CASRSDLGNEQFF. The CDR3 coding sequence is TGTGCCAGCAGGTCGGACTTGGGCAATGAGCAGTTCTTC.

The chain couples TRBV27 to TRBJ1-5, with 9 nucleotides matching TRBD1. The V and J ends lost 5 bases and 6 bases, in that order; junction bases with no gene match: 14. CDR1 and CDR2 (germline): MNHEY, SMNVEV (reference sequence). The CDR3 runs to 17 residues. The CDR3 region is CASSVGYRGRPGQPQHF. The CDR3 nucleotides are TGTGCCAGCAGTGTCGGTTACAGGGGGCGCCCCGGTCAGCCCCAGCATTTT.

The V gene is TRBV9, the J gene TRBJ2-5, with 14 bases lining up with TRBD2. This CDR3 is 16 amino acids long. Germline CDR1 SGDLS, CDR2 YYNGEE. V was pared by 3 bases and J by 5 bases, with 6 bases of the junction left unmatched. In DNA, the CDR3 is TGTGCCAGCAGCGACCCGGGACTAGCGGGAGTGGAGACCCAGTACTTC. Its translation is CASSDPGLAGVETQYF. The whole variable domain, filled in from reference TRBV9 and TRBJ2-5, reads DSGVTQTPKHLITATGQRVTLRCSPRSGDLSVYWYQQSLDQGLQFLIQYYNGEERAKGNILERFSAQQFPDLHSELNLSSLELGDSALYFCASSDPGLAGVETQYFGPGTRLLVL.

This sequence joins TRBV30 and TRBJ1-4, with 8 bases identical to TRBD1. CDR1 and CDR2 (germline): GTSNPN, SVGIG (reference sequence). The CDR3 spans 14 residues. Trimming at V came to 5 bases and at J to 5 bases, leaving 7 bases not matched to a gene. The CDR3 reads CAWGQGSDNEKLFF. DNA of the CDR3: TGTGCCTGGGGACAGGGCTCGGACAATGAAAAACTGTTTTTT.

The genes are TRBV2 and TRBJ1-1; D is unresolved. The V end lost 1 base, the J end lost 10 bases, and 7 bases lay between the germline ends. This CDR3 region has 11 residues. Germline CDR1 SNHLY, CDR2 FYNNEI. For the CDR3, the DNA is TGTGCCAGCAGTGAAGTCGGGGTAGCTTTCTTT. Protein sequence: CASSEVGVAFF.

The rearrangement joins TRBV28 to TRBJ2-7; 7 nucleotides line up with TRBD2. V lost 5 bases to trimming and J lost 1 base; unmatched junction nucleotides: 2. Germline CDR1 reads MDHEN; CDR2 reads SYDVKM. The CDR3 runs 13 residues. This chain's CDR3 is CASSGGGSYEQYF. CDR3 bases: TGTGCCAGCAGTGGGGGGGGGTCCTACGAGCAGTACTTC.

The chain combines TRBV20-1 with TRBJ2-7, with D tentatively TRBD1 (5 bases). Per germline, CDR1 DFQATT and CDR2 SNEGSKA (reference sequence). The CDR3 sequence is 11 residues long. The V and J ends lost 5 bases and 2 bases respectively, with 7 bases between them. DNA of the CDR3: TGCAGTGCTCAGGGAACCTACGAGCAGTACTTC. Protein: CSAQGTYEQYF.

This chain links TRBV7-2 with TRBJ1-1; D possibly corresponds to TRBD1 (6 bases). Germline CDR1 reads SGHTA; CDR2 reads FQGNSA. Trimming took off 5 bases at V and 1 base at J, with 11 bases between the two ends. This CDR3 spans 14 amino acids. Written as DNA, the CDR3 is TGTGCCAGCAGCCTAGGGGGGGGGAACACTGAAGCTTTCTTT. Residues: CASSLGGGNTEAFF.

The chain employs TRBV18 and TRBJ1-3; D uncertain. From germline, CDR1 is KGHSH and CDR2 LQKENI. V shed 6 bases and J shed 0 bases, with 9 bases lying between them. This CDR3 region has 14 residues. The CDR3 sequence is CASSPGNSGNTIYF. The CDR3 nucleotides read TGTGCCAGCTCCCCCGGGAACTCTGGAAACACCATATATTTT.

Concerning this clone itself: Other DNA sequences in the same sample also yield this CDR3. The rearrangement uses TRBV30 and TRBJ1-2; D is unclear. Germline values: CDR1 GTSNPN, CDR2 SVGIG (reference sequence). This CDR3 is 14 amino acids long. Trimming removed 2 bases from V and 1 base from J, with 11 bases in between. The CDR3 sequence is CAWSRGSYNYGYTF. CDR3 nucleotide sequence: TGTGCCTGGAGTAGAGGCAGCTATAACTATGGCTACACCTTC.

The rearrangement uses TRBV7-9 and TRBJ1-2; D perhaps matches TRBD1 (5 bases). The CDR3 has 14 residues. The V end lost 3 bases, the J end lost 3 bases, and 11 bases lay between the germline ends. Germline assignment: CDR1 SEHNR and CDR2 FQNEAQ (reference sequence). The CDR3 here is CASSFTRVDYGYTF. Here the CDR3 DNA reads TGTGCCAGCAGCTTCACCAGGGTTGACTATGGCTACACCTTC.

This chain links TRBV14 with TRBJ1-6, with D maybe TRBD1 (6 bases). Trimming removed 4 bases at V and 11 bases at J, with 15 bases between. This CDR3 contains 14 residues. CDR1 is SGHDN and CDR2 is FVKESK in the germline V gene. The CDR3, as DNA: TGTGCCAGCAGCCGAGTAGGGGGTGGGACACCCCTCCACTTT. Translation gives CASSRVGGGTPLHF.

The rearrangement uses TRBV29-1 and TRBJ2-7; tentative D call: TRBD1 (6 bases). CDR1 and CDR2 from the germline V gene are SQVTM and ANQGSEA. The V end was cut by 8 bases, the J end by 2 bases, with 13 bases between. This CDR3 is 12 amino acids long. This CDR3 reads CSFNRDPYEQYF. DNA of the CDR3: TGCAGCTTTAACAGGGACCCCTACGAGCAGTACTTC.

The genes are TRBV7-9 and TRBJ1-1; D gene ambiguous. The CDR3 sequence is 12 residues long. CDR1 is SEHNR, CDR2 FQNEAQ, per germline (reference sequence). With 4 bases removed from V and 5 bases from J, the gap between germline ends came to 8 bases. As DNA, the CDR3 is TGTGCCAGCAGCTCCGCGGGGACTGAAGCTTTCTTT. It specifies CASSSAGTEAFF.

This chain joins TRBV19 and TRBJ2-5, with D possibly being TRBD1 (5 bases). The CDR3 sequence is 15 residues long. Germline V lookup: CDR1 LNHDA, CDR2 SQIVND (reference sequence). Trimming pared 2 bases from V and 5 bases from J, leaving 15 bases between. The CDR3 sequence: CASSIMGTKGETQYF. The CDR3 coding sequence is TGTGCCAGTAGTATAATGGGAACGAAGGGGGAGACCCAGTACTTC.

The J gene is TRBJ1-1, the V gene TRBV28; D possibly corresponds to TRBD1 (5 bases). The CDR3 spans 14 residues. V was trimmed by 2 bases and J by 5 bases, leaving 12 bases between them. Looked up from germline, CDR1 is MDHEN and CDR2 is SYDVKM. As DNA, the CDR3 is TGTGCCAGCAGTTTAAGCCAGGGTGGGACTGAAGCTTTCTTT. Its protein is CASSLSQGGTEAFF.

CDR3 bases: TGTGCCAGCAGTTACTCGGGACAGGGGGCGGAGGAGCAGTACTTC. It encodes CASSYSGQGAEEQYF. The chain employs TRBV6-5 and TRBJ2-7; the match to TRBD1 covers 12 bases. Trimming removed 0 bases from V and 7 bases from J; junction bases left unmatched: 4. The CDR3 totals 15 residues. Germline CDR1 is MNHEY and CDR2 is SVGAGI.

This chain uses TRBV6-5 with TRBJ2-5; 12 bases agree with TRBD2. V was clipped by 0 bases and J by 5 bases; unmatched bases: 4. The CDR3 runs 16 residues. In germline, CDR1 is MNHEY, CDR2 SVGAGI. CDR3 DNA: TGTGCCAGCAGTTACTCGCGACTAGCGGGGGCGGAGACCCAGTACTTC. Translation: CASSYSRLAGAETQYF.

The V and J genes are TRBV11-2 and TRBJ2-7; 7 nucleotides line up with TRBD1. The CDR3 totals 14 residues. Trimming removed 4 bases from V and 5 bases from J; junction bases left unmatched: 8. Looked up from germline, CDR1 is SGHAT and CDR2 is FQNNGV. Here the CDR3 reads CASSSKRQGNEQYF. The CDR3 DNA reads TGTGCCAGCAGCTCAAAAAGACAGGGCAACGAGCAGTACTTC. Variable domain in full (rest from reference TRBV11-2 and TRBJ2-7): EAGVAQSPRYKIIEKRQSVAFWCNPISGHATLYWYQQILGQGPKLLIQFQNNGVVDDSQLPKDRFSAERLKGVDSTLKIQPAKLEDSAVYLCASSSKRQGNEQYFGPGTRLTVT.